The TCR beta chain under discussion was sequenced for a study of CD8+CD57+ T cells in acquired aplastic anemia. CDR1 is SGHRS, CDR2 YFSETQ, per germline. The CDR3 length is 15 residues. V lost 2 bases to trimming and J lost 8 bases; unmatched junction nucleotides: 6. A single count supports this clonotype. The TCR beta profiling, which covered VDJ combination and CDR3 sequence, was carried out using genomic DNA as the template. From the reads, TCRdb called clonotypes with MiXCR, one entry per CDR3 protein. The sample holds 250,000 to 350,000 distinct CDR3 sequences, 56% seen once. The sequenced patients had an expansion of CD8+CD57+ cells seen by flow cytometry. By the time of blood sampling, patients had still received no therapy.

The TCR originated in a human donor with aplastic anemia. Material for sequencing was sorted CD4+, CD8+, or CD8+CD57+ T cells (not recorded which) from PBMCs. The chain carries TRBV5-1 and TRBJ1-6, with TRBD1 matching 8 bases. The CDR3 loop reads CASSLLQGADSPLHF. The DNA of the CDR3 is TGCGCCAGCAGCTTACTCCAGGGGGCTGATTCACCCCTCCACTTT.